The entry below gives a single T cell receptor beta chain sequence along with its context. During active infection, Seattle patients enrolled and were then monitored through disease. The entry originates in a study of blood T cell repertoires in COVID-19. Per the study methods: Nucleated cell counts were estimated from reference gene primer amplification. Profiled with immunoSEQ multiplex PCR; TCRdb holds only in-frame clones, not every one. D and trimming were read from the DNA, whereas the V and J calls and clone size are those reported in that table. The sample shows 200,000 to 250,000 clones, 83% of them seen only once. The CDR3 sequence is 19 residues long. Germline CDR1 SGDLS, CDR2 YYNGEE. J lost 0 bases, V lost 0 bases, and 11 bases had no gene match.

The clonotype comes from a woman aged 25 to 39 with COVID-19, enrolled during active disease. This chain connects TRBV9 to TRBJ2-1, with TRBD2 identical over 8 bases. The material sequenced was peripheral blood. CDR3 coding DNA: TGTGCCAGCAGCGTAGGAGGTTCGGCTAGCGGGTCCTCCTACAATGAGCAGTTCTTC. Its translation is CASSVGGSASGSSYNEQFF. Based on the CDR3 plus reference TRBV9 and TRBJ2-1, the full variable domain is DSGVTQTPKHLITATGQRVTLRCSPRSGDLSVYWYQQSLDQGLQFLIQYYNGEERAKGNILERFSAQQFPDLHSELNLSSLELGDSALYFCASSVGGSASGSSYNEQFFGPGTRLTVL.